These 21 T cell receptor beta chains were all obtained from the same sample, sequenced in a study of T cell clusters in autoimmune cytopenias. TRB was amplified from roughly 250 ng of peripheral blood genomic DNA per sample. Multiplex touch-down PCR amplified TRB using TRB-A and TRB-B pools in one tube. TCRdb re-called the multiplex PCR reads, yielding one record per CDR3 amino acid sequence without DNA. The listing contains a few thousand distinct CDR3 sequences. Material for sequencing was peripheral blood. Receptors originate from a human donor with an autoimmune cytopenia or autoimmune hepatitis (not recorded which).

Measured by frequency, this clonotype is medium-sized. This chain connects TRBV18 to TRBJ2-5; TCRdb designates TRBD2, a call that cannot be tested without DNA. CDR3 length equals 16 residues. Looked up from germline, CDR1 is KGHSH and CDR2 is LQKENI. CDR3 protein: CASSPGLAGDQETQYF. Full variable domain (rest looked up from reference TRBV18 and TRBJ2-5): NAGVMQNPRHLVRRRGQEARLRCSPMKGHSHVYWYRQLPEEGLKFMVYLQKENIIDESGMPKERFSAEFPKEGPSILRIQQVVRGDSAAYFCASSPGLAGDQETQYFGPGTRLLVL.

The chain employs TRBV5-6 and TRBJ1-5; TCRdb's assignment of TRBD1 cannot be checked, as there is no DNA. CDR1 and CDR2 (germline): SGHDT, YYEEEE. The CDR3 length is 15 residues. CDR3 region: CASSPSPASNQPQHF.

The gene calls are TRBV5-4 and TRBJ2-7; TCRdb proposes TRBD2, but this gene call is untestable without DNA. CDR3 size: 14 residues. Germline loops: CDR1 SGHNT, CDR2 YYREEE (reference sequence). CDR3 region: CASSSRTSGNEQYF.

The chain is built from TRBV19 and TRBJ1-1; as DNA is missing, the TRBD1 call by TCRdb cannot be tested. The germline V gene has CDR1 LNHDA and CDR2 SQIVND (reference sequence). This CDR3 region has 14 residues. CDR3 sequence: CASSLPGMNTEAFF.

By frequency, this clonotype registers large (0.1 to 1%). This sequence joins TRBV29-1 and TRBJ2-1; as DNA is missing, the TRBD2 call by TCRdb cannot be tested. In germline, CDR1 is SQVTM, CDR2 ANQGSEA. The CDR3 has 14 residues. CDR3: CSFHGASGNNEQFF.

This clonotype registers medium-sized by frequency. This chain uses TRBV30 with TRBJ2-1; TCRdb outputs TRBD1, but without DNA this stays unchecked. CDR1 and CDR2 from the germline V gene are GTSNPN and SVGIG (reference sequence). There are 11 residues in the CDR3. The CDR3: CAWRRGNEQFF. Filled out from reference TRBV30 and TRBJ2-1, the complete variable domain reads SQTIHQWPATLVQPVGSPLSLECTVEGTSNPNLYWYRQAAGRGLQLLFYSVGIGQISSEVPQNLSASRPQDRQFILSSKKLLLSDSGFYLCAWRRGNEQFFGPGTRLTVL.

The chain recombines TRBV29-1 with TRBJ1-1. The V gene's germline CDR1 is SQVTM and CDR2 ANQGSEA. The CDR3 spans 11 residues. CDR3 sequence reads: CSLRRNTEAFF.

This clonotype is deemed medium-sized by its frequency. V and J are TRBV6-6 and TRBJ2-7. This CDR3 has 13 amino acids. Germline loops: CDR1 MNHNY, CDR2 SVGAGI (reference sequence). The CDR3 reads CASSYSDGYEQYF.

The V call is TRBV29-1, the J call TRBJ2-1; TCRdb indicates TRBD1, and absent DNA this call remains unverified. The CDR3 is made up of 15 amino acids. Looked up from germline, CDR1 is SQVTM and CDR2 is ANQGSEA. CDR3 sequence: CSVVPWTSSYNEQFF.

The chain has TRBV19 and TRBJ2-2; TCRdb selects TRBD2, and the lack of DNA leaves this call unchecked. Germline CDR1 LNHDA, CDR2 SQIVND (reference sequence). The CDR3 totals 20 residues. CDR3 in amino acids: CASSSDPRLAGGHYAGELFF.

The chain employs TRBV20-1 and TRBJ1-3; as DNA is missing, the TRBD1 call by TCRdb cannot be tested. Per the germline V gene, CDR1 is DFQATT and CDR2 is SNEGSKA (reference sequence). The CDR3 has 16 residues. The CDR3 here is CSANARDRGSGNTIYF.

V gene TRBV6-1 combines with J gene TRBJ2-7; the D call from TCRdb, TRBD1, cannot be confirmed without DNA. Germline-derived CDR1 and CDR2 are MNHNS and SASEGT. The CDR3 extends over 12 amino acids. CDR3 sequence: CASSEGPYEQYF.

The V call is TRBV5-5, the J call TRBJ2-7; TCRdb indicates TRBD1, and absent DNA this call remains unverified. CDR1 and CDR2 from the germline V gene are SGHKS and YYEKEE (reference sequence). The CDR3 consists of 16 residues. The CDR3 loop reads CASSLVGTQGSYEQYF.

The chain uses TRBV6-5 and TRBJ2-5; the TRBD1 assignment by TCRdb is unverifiable without DNA. CDR1 and CDR2 (germline): MNHEY, SVGAGI. The CDR3 has 17 residues. The CDR3 loop reads CASSSQVRGQGIWTQYF.

The chain carries TRBV30 and TRBJ2-7; with no DNA, the TCRdb D assignment of TRBD2 cannot be verified. The CDR3 consists of 16 residues. Per germline, CDR1 GTSNPN and CDR2 SVGIG (reference sequence). CDR3 region: CAWRDSGTSGIGEQYF.

This clonotype is medium-sized by frequency. The chain recombines TRBV6-5 with TRBJ2-3; TCRdb proposes TRBD1, but this gene call is untestable without DNA. The CDR3 consists of 14 residues. Germline CDR1 and CDR2: MNHEY and SVGAGI. CDR3 amino acids: CASSYDGTADTQYF.

The V and J genes are TRBV30 and TRBJ1-1. The CDR3 runs to 13 residues. Germline CDR1 and CDR2: GTSNPN and SVGIG (reference sequence). CDR3 in amino acids: CAWSWRSNTEAFF.

V is TRBV30 and J is TRBJ2-2; TCRdb's D call, TRBD2, is unchecked because there is no DNA. Germline V gives CDR1 GTSNPN, CDR2 SVGIG (reference sequence). The CDR3 is 14 residues long. The CDR3 reads CAAQGEGNTGELFF.

The genes are TRBV10-3 and TRBJ2-7; the D call from TCRdb, TRBD2, cannot be confirmed without DNA. The length of the CDR3 is 14 residues. Germline CDR1 is ENHRY and CDR2 is SYGVKD. The CDR3 loop is CAIRRTSGEYEQYF.

The chain has TRBV19 and TRBJ1-1; TCRdb names TRBD1, which stays unverified in the absence of DNA. Germline V CDR1 and CDR2: LNHDA, SQIVND (reference sequence). The CDR3 totals 18 residues. The CDR3 sequence: CASSIVWVTGQGSTEAFF.

The V call is TRBV11-1, the J call TRBJ1-1. CDR3 length equals 13 residues. Germline assignment: CDR1 SGHAT and CDR2 FQDESV (reference sequence). The CDR3 spells CASSLARGTEAFF.